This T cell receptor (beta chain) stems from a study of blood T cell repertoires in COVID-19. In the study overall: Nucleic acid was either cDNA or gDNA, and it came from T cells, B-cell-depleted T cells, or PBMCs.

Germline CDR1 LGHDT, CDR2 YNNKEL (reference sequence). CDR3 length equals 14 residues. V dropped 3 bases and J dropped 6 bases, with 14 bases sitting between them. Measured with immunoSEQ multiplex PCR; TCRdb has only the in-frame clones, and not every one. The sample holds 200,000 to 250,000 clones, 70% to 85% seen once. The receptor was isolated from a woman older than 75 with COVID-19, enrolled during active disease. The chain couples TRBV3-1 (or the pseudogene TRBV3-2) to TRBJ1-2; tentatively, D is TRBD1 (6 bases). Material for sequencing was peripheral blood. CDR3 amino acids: CASSQWGRSDGYTF. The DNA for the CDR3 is TGTGCCAGCAGCCAGTGGGGGCGCTCGGATGGCTACACCTTC.